The sequence of this T cell receptor beta chain was determined in a study of tumor-infiltrating lymphocytes in primary liver carcinoma. Findings and limits, study-wide: Tumors had a top-250-clone fraction that was significantly higher than blood (p = 0.039). Paired tumor-adjacent and tumor-blood samples overlapped less than tumor region pairs did.

As for this clonotype: What it binds is unknown.

TCR beta cDNA came from about 450 ng total RNA, primed with a constant-region primer. Three nested multiplex PCR rounds, a slightly modified ARM-PCR, produced the libraries for TCR beta. Via MiXCR, TCRdb re-called the multiplex PCR reads, giving one row per CDR3 protein. In the table there are tens of thousands of distinct CDR3 sequences, around 76% of which are singletons. From roughly 21-30 mg of unsorted bulk tissue, DNA and RNA were co-extracted together. This clonotype was sampled from a man aged 40-49 years with primary liver carcinoma and hepatitis B virus infection. The sequencing sample was made of liver tumor tissue from sampling region 1. Subset defined: tumor region T1, superior pole.

The CDR3 bases are TGTGCCAGCACTGGTGGCATGGTGGACGCTGAAGCTTTCTTT. This gives the protein CASTGGMVDAEAFF. The V gene is TRBV11-2, the J gene TRBJ1-1; D remains unclear. This CDR3 region has 14 residues. Germline assignment: CDR1 SGHAT and CDR2 FQNNGV. V lost 7 bases and J lost 6, with 18 bases in between.